The clone carrying this T cell receptor beta chain was seen just once. The CDR3 runs 13 residues. V lost 6 bases and J 7 bases, leaving 15 bases between the germline ends. Germline CDR1 MNHEY, CDR2 SVGAGI. The protocol was immunoSEQ multiplex PCR, while the TCRdb copy is restricted to in-frame clones and leaves out a portion. Of fewer than 150,000 clones listed, approximately 96% are singletons. This sample was included in a study of T cell changes during pregnancy in multiple sclerosis. The rearrangement joins TRBV6-5 to TRBJ1-2, with D unclear. The clonotype originates from a female donor with multiple sclerosis, enrolled in a pregnancy study. The sample was peripheral blood, taken after pregnancy. CDR3: CASRRAGKSGYTF. For the CDR3, the DNA is TGTGCCAGCAGGCGGGCGGGGAAGAGTGGCTACACCTTC.